This T cell receptor beta chain was retrieved from a study of shared T cell receptors in the human thymus. Clones were sequenced by immunoSEQ multiplex PCR, and TCRdb holds only the in-frame ones, with some missing. The sample records 500,000 to 750,000 clones, more than 75% being singletons. Trimming at V came to 1 base and at J to 7 bases, leaving 5 bases not matched to a gene. Germline CDR1 SGHNT, CDR2 YENEEA. This CDR3 is built from 15 residues. These sequences were also reported in another study, on human thymus T cells. From that report: Resections from corrective heart surgery supplied the thymus tissue. Gene usage for V and J segments appeared biased in thymic and blood repertoires. Among unrelated individuals, related research reported thymic repertoires that overlapped highly.

The chain carries TRBV11-3 and TRBJ2-1, with 9 bases fitting TRBD2. The TCR originated in a boy in the first two years of life with a congenital heart defect. The material sequenced was thymocytes. The CDR3 spells CASSLVSSGINEQFF. The DNA of the CDR3 is TGTGCCAGCAGCTTAGTTTCTAGCGGGATTAATGAGCAGTTCTTC.